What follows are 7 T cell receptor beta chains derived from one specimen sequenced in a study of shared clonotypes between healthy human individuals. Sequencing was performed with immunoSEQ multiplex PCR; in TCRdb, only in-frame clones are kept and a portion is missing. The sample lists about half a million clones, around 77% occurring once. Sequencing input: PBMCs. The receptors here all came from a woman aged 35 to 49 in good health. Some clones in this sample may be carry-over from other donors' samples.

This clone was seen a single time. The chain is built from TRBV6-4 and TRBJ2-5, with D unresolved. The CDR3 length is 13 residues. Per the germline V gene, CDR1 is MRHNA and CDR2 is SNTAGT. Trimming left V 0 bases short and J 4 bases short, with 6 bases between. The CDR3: CASSDSLGETQYF. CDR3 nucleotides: TGTGCCAGCAGTGACTCTTTGGGAGAGACCCAGTACTTC.

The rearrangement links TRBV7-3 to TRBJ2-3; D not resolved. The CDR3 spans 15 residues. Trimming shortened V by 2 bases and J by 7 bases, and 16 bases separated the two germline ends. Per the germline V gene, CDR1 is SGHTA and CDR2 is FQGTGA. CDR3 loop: CASSLGIGWYNTQYF. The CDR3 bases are TGTGCCAGCAGCTTAGGGATCGGCTGGTACAATACGCAGTATTTT. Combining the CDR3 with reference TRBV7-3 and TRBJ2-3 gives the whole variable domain GAGVSQTPSNKVTEKGKYVELRCDPISGHTALYWYRQSLGQGPEFLIYFQGTGAADDSGLPNDRFFAVRPEGSVSTLKIQRTERGDSAVYLCASSLGIGWYNTQYFGPGTRLTVL.

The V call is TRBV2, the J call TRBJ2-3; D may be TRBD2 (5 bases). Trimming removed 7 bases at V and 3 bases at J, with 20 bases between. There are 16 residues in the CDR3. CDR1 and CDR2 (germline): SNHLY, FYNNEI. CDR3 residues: CASTELGLLLTDTQYF. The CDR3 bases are TGTGCCAGCACCGAGTTAGGACTCCTGTTGACAGATACGCAGTATTTT.

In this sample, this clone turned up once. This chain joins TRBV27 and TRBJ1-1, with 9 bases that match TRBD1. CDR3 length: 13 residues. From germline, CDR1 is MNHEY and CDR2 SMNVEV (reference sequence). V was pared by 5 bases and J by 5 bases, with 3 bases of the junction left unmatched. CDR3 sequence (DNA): TGTGCCAGCAGTCGGACAGGGGAGACTGAAGCTTTCTTT. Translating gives CASSRTGETEAFF.

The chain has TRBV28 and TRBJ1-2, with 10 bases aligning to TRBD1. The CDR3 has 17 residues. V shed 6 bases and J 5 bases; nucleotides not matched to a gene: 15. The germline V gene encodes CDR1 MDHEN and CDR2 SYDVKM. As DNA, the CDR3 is TGTGCCAGCAGGGCATCGGGACAGGGGCGTTTTCGGTATGGCTACACCTTC. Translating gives CASRASGQGRFRYGYTF.

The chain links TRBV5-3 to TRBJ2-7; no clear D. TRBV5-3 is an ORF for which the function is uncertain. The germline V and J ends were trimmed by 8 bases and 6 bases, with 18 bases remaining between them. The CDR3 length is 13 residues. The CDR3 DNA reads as TGTGCCAGCAGCCCGACCCGTTGGACCGAGCAGTACTTC. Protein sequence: CASSPTRWTEQYF.

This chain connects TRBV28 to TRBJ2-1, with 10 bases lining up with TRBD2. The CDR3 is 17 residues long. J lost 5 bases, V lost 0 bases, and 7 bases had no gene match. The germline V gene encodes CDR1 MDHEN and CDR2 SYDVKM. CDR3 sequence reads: CASSLWGGSGRDNEQFF. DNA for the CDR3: TGTGCCAGCAGTTTATGGGGAGGGAGCGGGAGGGACAATGAGCAGTTCTTC. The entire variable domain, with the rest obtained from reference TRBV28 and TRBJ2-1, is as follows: DVKVTQSSRYLVKRTGEKVFLECVQDMDHENMFWYRQDPGLGLRLIYFSYDVKMKEKGDIPEGYSVSREKKERFSLILESASTNQTSMYLCASSLWGGSGRDNEQFFGPGTRLTVL.